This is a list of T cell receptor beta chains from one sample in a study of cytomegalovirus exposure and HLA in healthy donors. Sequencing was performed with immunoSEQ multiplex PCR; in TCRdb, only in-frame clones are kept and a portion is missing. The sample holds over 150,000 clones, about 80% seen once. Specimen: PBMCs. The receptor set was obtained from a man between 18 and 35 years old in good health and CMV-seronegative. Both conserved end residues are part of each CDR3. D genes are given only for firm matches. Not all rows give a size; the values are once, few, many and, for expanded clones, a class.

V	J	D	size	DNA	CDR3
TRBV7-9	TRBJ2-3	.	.	TGTGCCAGCAGCCCCAACACAGATACGCAGTATTTT	CASSPNTDTQYF
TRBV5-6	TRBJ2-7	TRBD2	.	TGTGCCAGCAGCTTGGTGAACGGGGGGTACGAGCAGTACTTC	CASSLVNGGYEQYF
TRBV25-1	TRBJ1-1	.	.	TGTGCCAGCAGTGGGCATAGTAGGGGCACTGAAGCTTTCTTT	CASSGHSRGTEAFF
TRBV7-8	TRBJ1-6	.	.	TGTGCCAGCAGCCACCCCGGGAGCGTTAGCTATAATTCACCCCTCCACTTT	CASSHPGSVSYNSPLHF
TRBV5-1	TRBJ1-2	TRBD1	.	TGCGCCAGCAGCCATGATACAGGGGAGTATGGCTACACCTTC	CASSHDTGEYGYTF
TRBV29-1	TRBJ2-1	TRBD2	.	TGCAGCGTCGCCGGGACTAGCGGGAGGTGGGATGAGCAGTTCTTC	CSVAGTSGRWDEQFF
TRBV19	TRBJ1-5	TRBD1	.	TGTGCCAGTAGGGTGGGACAGATTACTAATCAGCCCCAGCATTTT	CASRVGQITNQPQHF
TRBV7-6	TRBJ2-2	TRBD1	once	TGTGCCAGCAGCCTAAGGGGCCAGGGGGCTGTTAAATCCGGGGAGCTGTTTTTT	CASSLRGQGAVKSGELFF
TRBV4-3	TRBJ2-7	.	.	TGCGCCAGCAGCTATTCTGTTATGGGCGGGACGACCTACGAGCAGTACTTC	CASSYSVMGGTTYEQYF
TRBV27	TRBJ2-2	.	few	TGTGCCAGCAGTTCACGGGTGGAGGGGCCCGGGAACACCGGGGAGCTGTTTTTT	CASSSRVEGPGNTGELFF
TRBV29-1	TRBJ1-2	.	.	TGCAGCGTTGAGGGCATGGCAACCTATGGCTACACCTTC	CSVEGMATYGYTF
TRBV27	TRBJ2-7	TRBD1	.	TGTGCCAGCAGTTTATCAGGGACAGGGGGTTCCTACGAGCAGTACTTC	CASSLSGTGGSYEQYF
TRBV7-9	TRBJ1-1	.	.	TGTGCCAGCAGCTTCGGAGGGCACGAAGCTTTCTTT	CASSFGGHEAFF
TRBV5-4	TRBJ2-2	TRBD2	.	TGTGCCAGCAGCTTGCTCCGGGGGGGCGACACCGGGGAGCTGTTTTTT	CASSLLRGGDTGELFF
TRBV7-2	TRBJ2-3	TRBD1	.	TGTGCCAGCAGCTTCTCCGGGACAGGGGGCGATACGCAGTATTTT	CASSFSGTGGDTQYF
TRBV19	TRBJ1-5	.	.	TGTGCCAGTAGTATCGTAGGGAGTCGCGGCAATCAGCCCCAGCATTTT	CASSIVGSRGNQPQHF
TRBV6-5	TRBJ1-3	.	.	TGTGCCAGCAGTGGCGCGGGGCATTCTGGAAACACCATATATTTT	CASSGAGHSGNTIYF
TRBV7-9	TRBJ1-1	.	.	TGTGCCAGCAGCTTACTCGGGACAGAAGCTTTCTTT	CASSLLGTEAFF
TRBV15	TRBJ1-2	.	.	TGTGCCACCAGCAGAGCTGGGGGGTATGGCTACACCTTC	CATSRAGGYGYTF
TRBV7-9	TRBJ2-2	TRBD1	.	TGTGCCAGCAGTTGGGTGGGACAGAGTAAGAACACCGGGGAGCTGTTTTTT	CASSWVGQSKNTGELFF
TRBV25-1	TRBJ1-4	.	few	TGTGCCACCGGGATAGGGGAAAAACTGTTTTTT	CATGIGEKLFF
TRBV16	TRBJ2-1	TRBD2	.	TGTGCCAGCAGCCCCCCGGGAGCGGGGCCTTACAATGAGCAGTTCTTC	CASSPPGAGPYNEQFF
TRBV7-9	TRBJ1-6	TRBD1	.	TGTGCCAGCAGAGACCCCGGGACAGATAATTCACCCCTCCACTTT	CASRDPGTDNSPLHF